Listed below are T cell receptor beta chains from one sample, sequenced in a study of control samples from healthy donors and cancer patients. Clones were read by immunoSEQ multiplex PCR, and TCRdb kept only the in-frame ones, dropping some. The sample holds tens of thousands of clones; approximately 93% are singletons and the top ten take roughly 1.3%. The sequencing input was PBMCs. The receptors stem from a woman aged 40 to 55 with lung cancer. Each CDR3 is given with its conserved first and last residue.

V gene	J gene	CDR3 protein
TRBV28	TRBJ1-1	CASRPANAGNTEAFF
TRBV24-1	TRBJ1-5	CATSEGGLGNQPQHF
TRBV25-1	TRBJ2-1	CASSGGGVYNEQFF
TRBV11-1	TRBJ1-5	CASSPLQGPQHF
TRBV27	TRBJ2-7	CASSLFSSYEQYF
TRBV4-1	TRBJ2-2	CASSPSGSGELFF
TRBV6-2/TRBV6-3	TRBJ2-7	CASSYSYQLVGVEQYF
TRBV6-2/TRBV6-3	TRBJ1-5	CASSPLRDRTPQANQPQHF
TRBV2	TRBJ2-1	CASSEPSSSYNEQFF
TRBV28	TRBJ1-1	CASSLGVRGEAFF
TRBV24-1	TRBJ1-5	CATRGGGGGPQHF